This record concerns one TCR beta chain sequence. Its antigen is currently unknown. The data were produced by immunoSEQ multiplex PCR, yet TCRdb's version contains in-frame clones alone and is incomplete. The table has around 65,000 clones, 77% seen once. These data come from a study of pediatric ulcerative colitis. Study-level results: Compared with controls, ulcerative colitis showed greater blood-rectum clone sharing.

Trimming took 7 bases from V and 2 from J; bases not matched to a gene: 9. CDR1 is SNHLY and CDR2 is FYNNEI in the germline V gene. This CDR3 contains 17 residues. The TCR was taken from a boy between 10 and 17 years old with moderate ulcerative colitis. The chain has TRBV2 and TRBJ2-6, with 9 bases that match TRBD1. Sequenced input: blood. The CDR3 here is CASTRDRDPPGANVLTF. In nucleotides, the CDR3 is TGTGCCAGCACCAGGGACAGGGACCCTCCTGGGGCCAACGTCCTGACTTTC. Together with reference TRBV2 and TRBJ2-6, the CDR3 gives the full variable domain: EPEVTQTPSHQVTQMGQEVILRCVPISNHLYFYWYRQILGQKVEFLVSFYNNEISEKSEIFDDQFSVERPDGSNFTLKIRSTKLEDSAMYFCASTRDRDPPGANVLTFGAGSRLTVL.